A single sample gave rise to the 15 T cell receptor beta chains below, sequenced in a study of vaccination and CD4 T cells after COVID-19. The time point: late sampling 161 to 241 days after vaccination in a few convalescent patients. The treatment denotes: roughly 10-day PBMC culture with coronavirus spike peptide pools or control peptides (ViraFEST assay). An Oncomine TCR Beta short-read assay was used to sequence the DNA from cultured CD4+ T cells. Using its own MiXCR run on the PCR reads, TCRdb lists one record per CDR3 protein. This sample has about 15,000 distinct CDR3 sequences, with around 52% found just once. Their target antigens are unknown. Sequencing was performed on CD4+ T cells from blood, cultured in vitro, taken about 7 months after SARS-CoV-2 vaccination. The receptors come from a human donor who had recovered from COVID-19.

This clonotype was detected a few times. The V gene is TRBV24-1, the J gene TRBJ1-6; no definite D call. The germline V and J ends were trimmed by 5 bases and 7 bases, with 8 bases remaining between them. The CDR3 is 13 residues long. Germline CDR1 is KGHDR and CDR2 is SFDVKD. CDR3 sequence (DNA): TGTGCCACCAGTGGGGATCCGAATTCACCCCTCCACTTT. Translated, it gives CATSGDPNSPLHF.

The rearrangement links TRBV2 to TRBJ2-7; no firm D call. CDR1 is SNHLY and CDR2 is FYNNEI in the germline V gene. The CDR3 runs 14 residues. Trimming shortened V by 1 base and J by 0 bases, and 7 bases separated the two germline ends. Written as DNA, the CDR3 is TGTGCCAGCAGTGAAGATAAGAGCTCCTACGAGCAGTACTTC. This encodes CASSEDKSSYEQYF.

The rearrangement joins TRBV6-5 to TRBJ1-2; no firm D call. V lost 3 bases to trimming and J lost 1 base, with 12 bases between them. The CDR3 has 15 amino acids. Germline loops: CDR1 MNHEY, CDR2 SVGAGI. The CDR3 here is CASSYGSPSNYGYTF. In nucleotides, the CDR3 is TGTGCCAGCAGTTATGGGTCCCCCAGTAACTATGGCTACACCTTC.

CDR3 protein: CASSLAAATYEQYF. The CDR3 DNA follows: TGTGCCAGCAGCTTAGCTGCGGCGACCTACGAGCAGTACTTC. The chain combines TRBV11-2 with TRBJ2-7; D ambiguous. Germline V lookup: CDR1 SGHAT, CDR2 FQNNGV. The CDR3 is 14 residues long. With 1 base removed from V and 2 bases from J, the gap between germline ends came to 9 bases.

V is TRBV7-9 and J is TRBJ2-3; 8 bases agree with TRBD2. This CDR3 spans 16 amino acids. Looked up from germline, CDR1 is SEHNR and CDR2 is FQNEAQ (reference sequence). V lost 5 bases to trimming and J lost 2 bases; unmatched junction nucleotides: 9. CDR3 region: CASSDGGLGDTDTQYF. CDR3 bases: TGTGCCAGCAGCGATGGGGGACTAGGAGACACAGATACGCAGTATTTT.

As concerns this clonotype: The DNA is omitted, as the CDR3 cannot be located on it reliably, and the CDR3 follows TCRdb's listing. The chain combines TRBV21-1 with TRBJ2-1; the listed D gene, TRBD2, was not tested against the DNA. TRBV21-1 is shown as a pseudogene. Both ends counted, the CDR3 spans 19 residues. The CDR3 sequence: CASSLPYGVAGGSYNEQFF.

By its share, this clonotype is medium-sized. The chain carries TRBV15 and TRBJ1-5; D is perhaps TRBD1 (5 bases). From germline, CDR1 is LNHNV and CDR2 YYDKDF (reference sequence). The CDR3 is 14 residues long. The germline V and J ends were trimmed by 3 bases and 6 bases, with 12 bases remaining between them. CDR3 nucleotide sequence: TGTGCCACCAGCAGTAGACAGATCGGTCAGCCCCAGCATTTT. The encoded protein is CATSSRQIGQPQHF.

The rearrangement links TRBV6-5 to TRBJ1-1; D is uncertain. The CDR3 is 15 amino acids. Trimming cost V 0 bases and J 0 bases, with 8 bases left between them. Germline V CDR1 and CDR2: MNHEY, SVGAGI. The CDR3 loop reads CASSYSRAMNTEAFF. The CDR3 DNA sequence: TGTGCCAGCAGTTACTCGCGGGCTATGAACACTGAAGCTTTCTTT.

The rearrangement uses TRBV5-4 and TRBJ1-2; tentative D call: TRBD1 (6 bases). CDR1 SGHNT and CDR2 YYREEE come from the germline V gene (reference sequence). Trimming took off 4 bases at V and 0 bases at J, with 13 bases between the two ends. The CDR3 consists of 15 residues. The CDR3 nucleotides are TGTGCCAGCAGCGTAAACAGGGCCGCTAACTATGGCTACACCTTC. Translated: CASSVNRAANYGYTF. The full variable domain, rest sourced from reference TRBV5-4 and TRBJ1-2, is ETGVTQSPTHLIKTRGQQVTLRCSSQSGHNTVSWYQQALGQGPQFIFQYYREEENGRGNFPPRFSGLQFPNYSSELNVNALELDDSALYLCASSVNRAANYGYTFGSGTRLTVV.

This clonotype was observed a few times. This chain uses TRBV6-5 with TRBJ1-1; no reliable D call. V was trimmed by 0 bases and J by 1 base, leaving 3 bases between them. This CDR3 is built from 13 residues. Germline assignment: CDR1 MNHEY and CDR2 SVGAGI. Here the CDR3 reads CASSYSWNTEAFF. CDR3 bases: TGTGCCAGCAGTTACTCGTGGAACACTGAAGCTTTCTTT.

The rearrangement joins TRBV6-2 or TRBV6-3 to TRBJ1-1, with TRBD1 as a possible D gene (6 bases). The CDR3 has 14 residues. The germline CDR1 and CDR2 sequences are MNHEY and SVGEGT. V was shortened by 4 bases and J by 3 bases, with 12 bases between the two germline ends. CDR3 amino acids: CASSSRQVHTEAFF. In nucleotides, the CDR3 is TGTGCCAGCAGTTCCCGACAGGTTCACACTGAAGCTTTCTTT.

This clonotype appeared a few times. The chain uses TRBV20-1 and TRBJ2-2; D not resolved. V was pared by 3 bases and J by 7 bases, with 12 bases between. The germline CDR1 and CDR2 sequences are DFQATT and SNEGSKA (reference sequence). The CDR3 runs 13 residues. CDR3 DNA sequence: TGCAGTGCTAGTGTCGGTTGGGACGGGGAGCTGTTTTTT. This encodes CSASVGWDGELFF.

The chain links TRBV2 to TRBJ2-3; D possibly corresponds to TRBD1 (6 bases). Germline V gene data show CDR1 as SNHLY and CDR2 as FYNNEI. V lost 4 bases and J 6 bases, leaving 11 bases between the germline ends. CDR3 length equals 13 residues. The CDR3 is CASSADRSDTQYF. The CDR3 DNA reads TGTGCCAGCAGTGCGGACAGAAGCGATACGCAGTATTTT.

This clonotype was counted between two and nine times. The CDR3 reads CASSYYKGYNQPQHF. Written as DNA, the CDR3 is TGTGCCAGCAGTTACTACAAGGGGTACAATCAGCCCCAGCATTTT. The V and J genes are TRBV6-8 and TRBJ1-5, with D tentatively TRBD1 (5 bases). The CDR3 extends over 15 amino acids. Germline CDR1 MNHGY, CDR2 SAAAGT. The V end lost 1 base, the J end lost 3 bases, and 10 bases lay between the germline ends.

This clonotype was seen only once. The J gene is TRBJ2-3, the V gene TRBV6-2 or TRBV6-3; D perhaps matches TRBD2 (6 bases). Germline values: CDR1 MNHEY, CDR2 SVGEGT. The CDR3 extends over 14 amino acids. V dropped 6 bases and J dropped 2 bases, with 12 bases sitting between them. CDR3 coding DNA: TGTGCCAGCAGCCGGGACTCTCTCACAGATACGCAGTATTTT. Translation: CASSRDSLTDTQYF.